Below, 2 T cell receptor beta chains from the same sample are listed, as sequenced in a study of blood T cell repertoires in COVID-19. Sequenced by immunoSEQ multiplex PCR; TCRdb stores in-frame clones only, minus some. In the table there are 95,000 to 150,000 clones, around 90% of which are singletons. The sample consisted of peripheral blood. These receptors all stem from a man aged 50 or older with COVID-19, enrolled during active disease.

This chain uses TRBV10-3 with TRBJ1-4, with TRBD1 as a possible D gene (5 bases). The length of the CDR3 is 14 residues. Germline values: CDR1 ENHRY, CDR2 SYGVKD. Trimming took off 2 bases at V and 8 bases at J, with 12 bases between the two ends. The CDR3 sequence is CAISEGAPPEKLFF. The CDR3 nucleotides are TGTGCCATCAGTGAGGGGGCGCCCCCCGAAAAACTGTTTTTT.

The chain links TRBV28 to TRBJ2-7; D is possibly TRBD2 (5 bases). The CDR3 sequence is 14 residues long. Germline V CDR1 and CDR2: MDHEN, SYDVKM. The germline V and J ends were trimmed by 6 bases and 2 bases, with 14 bases remaining between them. CDR3 in DNA: TGTGCCAGCAGAGCTGCGACGGGGACCTACGAGCAGTACTTC. This codes for CASRAATGTYEQYF.